Following are 15 T cell receptor beta chains from one sample sequenced in a study of response to subunit inactivated influenza vaccine. TCRdb reanalysed the RT-PCR reads using MiXCR and keeps one entry per CDR3 protein. The data contain over 150,000 distinct CDR3 sequences, roughly 10% of them singletons. The sequencing here drew on non-naive T cells sorted from PBMCs, taken 40 to 50 days after vaccination. These receptors all come from a man aged 45 to 65 who received an inactivated influenza vaccine.

This clonotype has only a few counts. CDR3 DNA sequence: TGCAGTGCCCCGAGGGGGGCGGGTGGCTACACCTTC. Protein: CSAPRGAGGYTF. V is TRBV20-1 and J is TRBJ1-2; perhaps TRBD1 as D (6 bases). The CDR3 extends over 12 amino acids. With 6 bases removed from V and 7 bases from J, the gap between germline ends came to 15 bases. Looked up from germline, CDR1 is DFQATT and CDR2 is SNEGSKA (reference sequence).

This rearrangement joins TRBV7-6 to TRBJ1-1, with 8 bases identical to TRBD1. CDR1 and CDR2 from the germline V gene are SGHVS and FNYEAQ. Trimming took 2 bases from V and 6 from J; bases not matched to a gene: 8. This CDR3 is 15 amino acids long. The CDR3 nucleotides are TGTGCCAGCAGCTTATTCGGTCAGGGGGCCCCTGAAGCTTTCTTT. Translated, it gives CASSLFGQGAPEAFF.

This clonotype was picked up many times. This sequence joins TRBV2 and TRBJ1-2, with a weak D call TRBD1 (6 bases). The CDR3 contains 13 residues. V was cut by 6 bases and J by 4 bases, with 12 bases left in between. In germline, CDR1 is SNHLY, CDR2 FYNNEI. The CDR3 sequence: CASSARGVYGYTF. In nucleotides, the CDR3 is TGTGCCAGCAGCGCCAGGGGAGTCTATGGCTACACCTTC.

The chain recombines TRBV6-2 or TRBV6-3 with TRBJ1-5; D unresolved. Germline V gene sequence: CDR1 MNHEY, CDR2 SVGEGT. The CDR3 length is 12 residues. Trimming cost V 6 bases and J 7 bases, with 10 bases left between them. As DNA, the CDR3 is TGTGCCAGCAGCGCCTCTGGACAGCCCCAGCATTTT. This translates into CASSASGQPQHF.

This clonotype was seen repeatedly, ten times or more. This chain joins TRBV6-2 or TRBV6-3 and TRBJ2-5; D gene unclear. The CDR3 spans 16 residues. Germline-derived CDR1 and CDR2 are MNHEY and SVGEGT. V was pared by 0 bases and J by 1 base, with 12 bases between. CDR3 protein: CASSYSGLRPQETQYF. In DNA, the CDR3 is TGTGCCAGCAGTTACTCGGGTTTGCGTCCCCAAGAGACCCAGTACTTC.

In its sample, this clonotype was seen a few times. The CDR3 DNA reads TGTGCCAGCAGCCAAGGTTCCGGTCGGGTAAGCAATGAGCAGTTCTTC. Protein sequence: CASSQGSGRVSNEQFF. The chain has TRBV4-2 and TRBJ2-1; D gene unclear. Looked up from germline, CDR1 is LGHNA and CDR2 is YNFKEQ. This CDR3 spans 16 amino acids. Deletions cut 1 base from V and 6 bases from J, with 16 bases between.

V gene TRBV15 combines with J gene TRBJ2-5, with unresolved D. Germline V lookup: CDR1 LNHNV, CDR2 YYDKDF (reference sequence). This CDR3 is built from 15 residues. Trimming removed 1 base at V and 3 bases at J, with 12 bases between. DNA for the CDR3: TGTGCCACCAGCAGAGTTGGTCGAAGGGAAGAGACCCAGTACTTC. Protein product: CATSRVGRREETQYF.

This clonotype was recorded a few times. The chain has TRBV7-6 and TRBJ2-1, with 7 bases lining up with TRBD2. CDR3 length equals 13 residues. V was pared by 3 bases and J by 8 bases, with 4 bases of the junction left unmatched. Germline CDR1 SGHVS, CDR2 FNYEAQ. The DNA for the CDR3 is TGTGCCAGCAGCTTCGGACTAGACCATGAGCAGTTCTTC. It specifies CASSFGLDHEQFF.

This chain uses TRBV11-3 with TRBJ2-3, with 15 bases lining up with TRBD2. CDR3 length: 23 residues. The junction had 22 bases not matched to a gene; V was cut back by 1 base and J by 5 bases. CDR1 is SGHNT and CDR2 is YENEEA in the germline V gene. CDR3 amino acids: CASSLGQGSVVGTSGRSRDTQYF. The DNA of the CDR3 is TGTGCCAGCAGCTTAGGACAGGGAAGTGTGGTTGGGACTAGCGGGAGGTCCCGAGATACGCAGTATTTT.

This clonotype was picked up a small number of times. The V call is TRBV2, the J call TRBJ2-5; 9 positions match TRBD2. After removal of 6 bases from V and 5 bases from J, the junction contained 10 bases not matched to a gene. The CDR3 sequence is 15 residues long. Germline V gene lookup returns CDR1 SNHLY and CDR2 FYNNEI. The CDR3 region has the DNA TGTGCCAGCAGCCTGACTAGCGGAAAGGTGGAGACCCAGTACTTC. It is translated as CASSLTSGKVETQYF.

The rearrangement links TRBV5-6 to TRBJ1-3, with D tentatively TRBD1 (5 bases). The CDR3 contains 15 residues. The germline V gene has CDR1 SGHDT and CDR2 YYEEEE. The V and J ends lost 0 bases and 3 bases respectively, with 10 bases between them. CDR3 sequence: CASSLGGDFGNTIYF. For the CDR3, the DNA is TGTGCCAGCAGCTTGGGAGGGGATTTTGGAAACACCATATATTTT.

This clonotype was found a few times. The V call is TRBV5-1, the J call TRBJ1-5; D is perhaps TRBD1 (6 bases). V lost 0 bases to trimming and J lost 1 base, with 11 bases between them. Germline assignment: CDR1 SGHRS and CDR2 YFSETQ. CDR3 length equals 16 residues. In nucleotides, the CDR3 is TGCGCCAGCAGCTTGGCCCCAGGGGAGAGCAATCAGCCCCAGCATTTT. Its translation is CASSLAPGESNQPQHF.

V gene TRBV20-1 combines with J gene TRBJ2-2; 9 nucleotides line up with TRBD2. With V trimmed by 2 bases and J by 4 bases, 5 bases remained unmatched. The CDR3 extends over 15 amino acids. Germline-derived CDR1 and CDR2 are DFQATT and SNEGSKA (reference sequence). The CDR3 DNA is TGCAGTGCTAGATCCGCGGGAGGGAGCACCGGGGAGCTGTTTTTT. It specifies CSARSAGGSTGELFF.

This clonotype turned up a few times. This chain joins TRBV14 and TRBJ2-3; TRBD1 is a possible D gene (6 bases). The CDR3 consists of 14 residues. Between the trimmed V and J ends, which lost 4 bases and 8 bases, there was a span of 16 bases. From germline, CDR1 is SGHDN and CDR2 FVKESK. CDR3 loop: CASSRASLRGTQYF. DNA of the CDR3: TGTGCCAGCAGCCGGGCGTCCCTCAGGGGTACGCAGTATTTT.

At least ten counts were recorded for this clonotype. The chain joins TRBV7-2 to TRBJ2-1, with 7 nucleotides matching TRBD2. The V gene's germline CDR1 is SGHTA and CDR2 FQGNSA. This CDR3 contains 15 residues. J lost 5 bases, V lost 1 base, and 5 bases had no gene match. The CDR3 spells CASSLVTGGHNEQFF. CDR3 coding DNA: TGTGCCAGCAGCTTAGTGACGGGAGGCCACAATGAGCAGTTCTTC.